This TCR beta chain was sequenced for a study of human T cells and chemical hapten exposure. Study details: Among samples, TCR yields varied mainly because of small differences in pooled library volume. Study observations and caveats: No shift was seen in TCRs above 1 in 1000 frequency with DPC sensitization.

CDR1 is MGHDK and CDR2 is SYGVNS in the germline V gene. The CDR3 sequence is 14 residues long. Time point indicated: patch test 1, 2 weeks after DPC sensitization. Treatment reported: therapeutic diphenylcyclopropenone sensitization with weekly scalp DPC. Before extraction, the whole blood was not fractionated, and total RNA was taken from it. As for this clonotype: Its antigen remains unidentified. A junction end diverges from the germline sequence, so it may reflect a read error.

It was the library that attached unique molecular identifiers to individual cDNA molecules. TCRdb fed the RACE reads into MiXCR, producing one record per CDR3 protein. The repertoire holds some 350,000 distinct CDR3 sequences, with roughly 6.9% as singletons. This TCR derives from a woman younger than 35 with alopecia areata. Some clones in this sample may be carry-over from other donors' samples. The sequencing here drew on whole blood, taken in connection with sensitization to the hapten diphenylcyclopropenone (DPC). V gene TRBV25-1 combines with J gene TRBJ1-5; D gene ambiguous. The CDR3 region has the DNA TGTGCCAGCACCGGCGGGAATAGCAATCAGCCCCGGCATTTT. As protein: CASTGGNSNQPRHF.